The clone carrying this T cell receptor (beta chain) was counted at least ten times. Its antigen is undetermined. This sample is part of a study of T cells in Graves' hyperthyroidism and ophthalmopathy. Amplified regions were TCR beta CDR3 sequences from RNA transcripts. When the TCR CDR3 underwent first-round RT-PCR, the HTBI primer set was used. TCRdb ran MiXCR on the multiplex PCR reads and lists one entry per CDR3 protein. This sample has about 270,000 distinct CDR3 sequences; 13% to 15% occur once, and the top ten carry 30%. General study points: The model's output predicted ophthalmopathy at a median of about 6.5 months prior to onset.

J gave up 2 bases and V 2 bases, and 8 bases lay outside the gene matches. Germline V lookup: CDR1 KGHDR, CDR2 SFDVKD. CDR3 length equals 17 residues. The V and J genes are TRBV24-1 and TRBJ2-1, with 7 bases that match TRBD2. The specimen sequenced was blood. The receptor was derived from a woman between 50 and 59 years old with Graves' hyperthyroidism that later progressed to Graves' ophthalmopathy. CDR3 nucleotides: TGTGCCACCAGTGATTCTCGAGCGCGGGGGACCTACAATGAGCAGTTCTTC. As protein: CATSDSRARGTYNEQFF.